The next 7 T cell receptor beta chains were all read from a single sample in a study of blood T cell repertoires in COVID-19. Generated by immunoSEQ multiplex PCR, the TCRdb table keeps only in-frame clones and is missing some. The table shows 75,000 to 100,000 clones, with about 83% occurring only once. The material sequenced was peripheral blood. Receptor source: a human donor in a cohort sampled during active COVID-19.

This clone was observed a single time. The CDR3 DNA follows: TGTGCCAGCAGCTTAGCTCGACAGGGGGCGGTAAATTCACCCCTCCACTTT. It encodes CASSLARQGAVNSPLHF. The V gene is TRBV7-2, the J gene TRBJ1-6, with 10 bases that match TRBD1. The V and J ends lost 0 bases and 7 bases, in that order; junction bases with no gene match: 6. The CDR3 consists of 17 residues. Germline CDR1 and CDR2: SGHTA and FQGNSA.

This clone has just one count. The chain combines TRBV5-8 with TRBJ1-5; D unresolved. Germline CDR1 and CDR2: SGHTS and YDEGEE. The CDR3 has 13 amino acids. V was pared by 2 bases and J by 7 bases, with 10 bases between. The CDR3 sequence: CASSLEGGQPQHF. The DNA of the CDR3 is TGTGCCAGCAGCTTAGAAGGAGGGCAGCCCCAGCATTTT.

The chain links TRBV13 to TRBJ1-6; 8 nucleotides line up with TRBD1. CDR1 PRHDT and CDR2 FYEKMQ come from the germline V gene (reference sequence). Losses at the gene ends were 1 base for V and 6 bases for J; bases not matched to a gene: 2. This CDR3 is built from 15 residues. The CDR3 bases are TGTGCCAGCAGCTTAGCGGGACAGGTTAATTCACCCCTCCACTTT. Translation gives CASSLAGQVNSPLHF. The full variable domain, rest sourced from reference TRBV13 and TRBJ1-6, is AAGVIQSPRHLIKEKRETATLKCYPIPRHDTVYWYQQGPGQDPQFLISFYEKMQSDKGSIPDRFSAQQFSDYHSELNMSSLELGDSALYFCASSLAGQVNSPLHFGNGTRLTVT.

This sequence joins TRBV5-1 and TRBJ2-3; D might be TRBD1 (6 bases). This CDR3 is built from 15 residues. The V gene's germline CDR1 is SGHRS and CDR2 YFSETQ. V lost 1 base, J lost 0 bases, and 9 bases lay in between. The CDR3 DNA is TGCGCCAGCAGCTTGCAGGGGCCCAGCACAGATACGCAGTATTTT. Translated: CASSLQGPSTDTQYF.

The rearrangement links TRBV10-2 to TRBJ2-3; tentatively, D is TRBD2 (5 bases). Germline CDR1 and CDR2: WSHSY and SAAADI. This CDR3 comprises 16 residues. V dropped 2 bases and J dropped 1 base, with 13 bases sitting between them. The DNA of the CDR3 is TGCGCCAGCAGTGAGGCCATGGTGGGAGGCACAGATACGCAGTATTTT. This encodes CASSEAMVGGTDTQYF.

The rearrangement links TRBV10-3 to TRBJ1-5, with TRBD1 matching 8 bases. V gave up 2 bases and J gave up 9 bases; unmatched junction bases: 3. This CDR3 comprises 13 residues. Germline V CDR1 and CDR2: ENHRY, SYGVKD. CDR3 bases: TGTGCCATCAGTGAGGGACAGGGTTGGCCCCAGCATTTT. Amino acid sequence: CAISEGQGWPQHF.

The rearrangement joins TRBV4-1 to TRBJ1-1, with no clear D. The CDR3 extends over 15 amino acids. The germline V gene has CDR1 MGHRA and CDR2 YSYEKL. With 4 bases removed from V and 0 bases from J, the gap between germline ends came to 12 bases. CDR3 DNA sequence: TGCGCCAGCAGCCCAAGAAGTAGCATGAACACTGAAGCTTTCTTT. Translating gives CASSPRSSMNTEAFF.